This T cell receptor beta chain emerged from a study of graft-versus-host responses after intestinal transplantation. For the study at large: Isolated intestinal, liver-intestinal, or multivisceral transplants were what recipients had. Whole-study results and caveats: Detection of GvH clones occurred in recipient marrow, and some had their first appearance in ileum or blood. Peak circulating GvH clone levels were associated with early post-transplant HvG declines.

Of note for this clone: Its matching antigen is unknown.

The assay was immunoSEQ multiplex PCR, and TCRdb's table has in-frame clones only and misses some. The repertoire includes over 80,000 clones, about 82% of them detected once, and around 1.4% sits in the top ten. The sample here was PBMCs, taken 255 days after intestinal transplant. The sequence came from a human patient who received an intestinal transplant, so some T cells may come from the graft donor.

CDR3 DNA sequence: TGTGCCAGCAGCCTTGAATCGCCAGATACGCAGTATTTT. This codes for CASSLESPDTQYF. This chain links TRBV5-5 with TRBJ2-3; D not resolved. This CDR3 contains 13 residues. V gave up 4 bases and J gave up 4 bases, with 10 bases separating them. The germline V gene has CDR1 SGHKS and CDR2 YYEKEE (reference sequence).